Following are 9 T cell receptor beta chains from one sample sequenced in a study of T cells in severe cutaneous drug reactions. The patients sequenced had a carbamazepine-induced Stevens-Johnson syndrome or toxic epidermal necrolysis reaction. The iRepertoire multiplex PCR system with TCR subtype-specific primers built both bulk and single-cell libraries. One entry per CDR3 protein, without DNA, is what TCRdb gives after re-calling the multiplex PCR reads. Its clone listing holds roughly 9,000 distinct CDR3 sequences. Sequencing was done on a sample of cells from a skin blister. All receptors derive from a human donor with a severe cutaneous adverse drug reaction.

J is TRBJ2-1 and V is TRBV6-5. The V gene's germline CDR1 is MNHEY and CDR2 SVGAGI. CDR3 size: 12 residues. The CDR3 here is CASSYSTGEQFF.

This clonotype is labeled medium-sized based on frequency. The CDR3 region is CSVVLIGGYEQYF. The chain uses TRBV29-1 and TRBJ2-7; the D call of TRBD1 rests on TCRdb alone, since no DNA is present to check it. CDR1 and CDR2 (germline): SQVTM, ANQGSEA. This CDR3 has 13 amino acids.

This clonotype is called medium-sized based on its frequency. The rearrangement links TRBV18 to TRBJ2-7; the D call from TCRdb, TRBD2, cannot be confirmed without DNA. The CDR3 is 12 residues long. Germline values: CDR1 KGHSH, CDR2 LQKENI. This CDR3 reads CASLGPNYEQYF.

V is TRBV27 and J is TRBJ2-1; TCRdb picks TRBD2, but there is no DNA to check that call. CDR3 length: 15 amino acids. Germline CDR1 and CDR2: MNHEY and SMNVEV (reference sequence). This CDR3 is CASKDSASAINEQFF.

The rearrangement joins TRBV28 to TRBJ1-1. This CDR3 is built from 11 residues. Per germline, CDR1 MDHEN and CDR2 SYDVKM. This chain's CDR3 is CASIRNTEAFF.

The chain uses TRBV10-2 and TRBJ2-7; TCRdb's D call of TRBD2 is untestable without DNA. Germline CDR1 WSHSY, CDR2 SAAADI. CDR3 length: 14 amino acids. The CDR3 region is CASSLGLAGGEQYF.

The CDR3 loop reads CASTTGLNTEAFF. This chain joins TRBV27 and TRBJ1-1; TCRdb's D call, TRBD1, is unchecked because there is no DNA. In germline, CDR1 is MNHEY, CDR2 SMNVEV (reference sequence). The CDR3 length is 13 residues.

CDR3: CASSSWGQGESEAFF. The rearrangement links TRBV13 to TRBJ1-1; the TCRdb D gene call, TRBD1, has no DNA to confirm it. Looked up from germline, CDR1 is PRHDT and CDR2 is FYEKMQ (reference sequence). The CDR3 is 15 residues long.

V and J are TRBV20-1 and TRBJ1-1. The germline gives CDR1 DFQATT, CDR2 SNEGSKA (reference sequence). This CDR3 has 12 amino acids. This CDR3 reads CSARVENTEAFF.